Listed here are 30 T cell receptor beta chains from one sample, sequenced in a study of blood T cell repertoires in COVID-19. The data were produced by immunoSEQ multiplex PCR, yet TCRdb's version contains in-frame clones alone and is incomplete. The sample holds some 99,000 clones, around 83% seen once. Sequencing input: peripheral blood. The receptors stem from a woman aged 60-75 years in a cohort sampled during active or convalescent COVID-19.

CDR3 nucleotides: TGTGCCAGCAGCCCGAGACAGGACTATGGCTACACCTTC. This sequence encodes CASSPRQDYGYTF. The V gene is TRBV3-1 (or the pseudogene TRBV3-2), the J gene TRBJ1-2; D might be TRBD1 (6 bases). The CDR3 length is 13 residues. In germline, CDR1 is LGHDT, CDR2 YNNKEL (reference sequence). With 4 bases removed from V and 3 bases from J, the gap between germline ends came to 9 bases.

This chain uses TRBV6-5 with TRBJ1-1, with D perhaps matching TRBD1 (6 bases). V was cut by 6 bases and J by 1 base, with 12 bases left in between. Germline CDR1 and CDR2: MNHEY and SVGAGI. The CDR3 runs 14 residues. CDR3 nucleotides: TGTGCCAGCAGGTCCCCGACAGGGAACACTGAAGCTTTCTTT. As protein: CASRSPTGNTEAFF.

V and J are TRBV11-2 and TRBJ2-1, with 14 bases lining up with TRBD2. Germline V gene data show CDR1 as SGHAT and CDR2 as FQNNGV. The CDR3 length is 18 residues. J gave up 7 bases and V 5 bases, and 13 bases lay outside the gene matches. The CDR3 sequence is CASSPTPGLAGVSNEQFF. CDR3 nucleotide sequence: TGTGCCAGCAGCCCTACGCCGGGACTAGCGGGAGTATCTAATGAGCAGTTCTTC. The full variable domain, its missing parts supplied by reference TRBV11-2 and TRBJ2-1, is EAGVAQSPRYKIIEKRQSVAFWCNPISGHATLYWYQQILGQGPKLLIQFQNNGVVDDSQLPKDRFSAERLKGVDSTLKIQPAKLEDSAVYLCASSPTPGLAGVSNEQFFGPGTRLTVL.

The chain joins TRBV24-1 to TRBJ2-1; the match to TRBD1 covers 12 bases. CDR1 KGHDR and CDR2 SFDVKD come from the germline V gene. After removal of 4 bases from V and 6 bases from J, the junction contained 6 bases not matched to a gene. The CDR3 consists of 16 residues. CDR3 protein: CATSDTGQGAGNEQFF. In nucleotides, the CDR3 is TGTGCCACCAGTGACACGGGACAGGGGGCGGGCAATGAGCAGTTCTTC.

V and J are TRBV18 and TRBJ2-1, with TRBD1 matching 8 bases. CDR1 is KGHSH, CDR2 LQKENI, per germline. V lost 6 bases, J lost 2 bases, and 3 bases stayed unmatched. This CDR3 region has 14 residues. CDR3 region: CASSRTGPYNEQFF. DNA for the CDR3: TGTGCCAGCTCCCGGACAGGGCCCTACAATGAGCAGTTCTTC.

CDR3 sequence (DNA): TGTGCCAGCAGGATCCGACAGGGAACAGATACGCAGTATTTT. Amino acids: CASRIRQGTDTQYF. V is TRBV6-5 and J is TRBJ2-3, with 7 bases fitting TRBD1. The CDR3 is made up of 14 amino acids. V dropped 6 bases and J dropped 3; count of bases not matched to a gene: 6. Germline CDR1 is MNHEY and CDR2 is SVGAGI.

This chain uses TRBV30 with TRBJ1-2; no clear D. Trimming took 2 bases from V and 8 from J, leaving 15 bases between them. CDR1 GTSNPN and CDR2 SVGIG come from the germline V gene (reference sequence). The CDR3 has 13 amino acids. The CDR3, as DNA: TGTGCCTGGAGTCTAAACTTACTCCCCGGCTACACCTTC. It specifies CAWSLNLLPGYTF.

The chain combines TRBV10-3 with TRBJ2-2, with a weak D call TRBD2 (5 bases). This CDR3 is built from 15 residues. CDR1 ENHRY and CDR2 SYGVKD come from the germline V gene. The V end was cut by 3 bases, the J end by 1 base, with 9 bases between. CDR3 loop: CAISEPGRNTGELFF. The CDR3 DNA is TGTGCCATCAGTGAACCGGGGAGGAACACCGGGGAGCTGTTTTTT.

This clone was counted a few times. The rearrangement joins TRBV5-1 to TRBJ2-1, with D perhaps matching TRBD2 (5 bases). Germline lookup yields CDR1 SGHRS and CDR2 YFSETQ. The germline V and J ends were trimmed by 4 bases and 9 bases, with 14 bases remaining between them. The CDR3 length is 13 residues. In nucleotides, the CDR3 is TGCGCCAGCAGCAAGGAGGTAGGGTCTGAGCAGTTCTTC. Translated: CASSKEVGSEQFF.

This chain connects TRBV7-9 to TRBJ2-5; D might be TRBD1 (6 bases). V lost 4 bases, J lost 5 bases, and 23 bases lay in between. CDR3 length: 17 residues. Per the germline V gene, CDR1 is SEHNR and CDR2 is FQNEAQ (reference sequence). The CDR3 sequence: CASSSSLLGAGWETQYF. Here the CDR3 DNA reads TGTGCCAGCAGCTCCTCCCTTCTGGGGGCTGGATGGGAGACCCAGTACTTC.

This chain uses TRBV4-1 with TRBJ1-5, with D possibly being TRBD1 (6 bases). V was cut by 4 bases and J by 4 bases, with 14 bases left in between. CDR3 length equals 15 residues. In germline, CDR1 is MGHRA, CDR2 YSYEKL. The CDR3 loop is CASSLQGAGNQPQHF. CDR3 nucleotides: TGCGCCAGCAGCCTACAGGGTGCTGGGAATCAGCCCCAGCATTTT.

The rearrangement links TRBV18 to TRBJ2-1; weak D call: TRBD2 (6 bases). The V and J ends lost 3 bases and 4 bases respectively, with 10 bases between them. The germline gives CDR1 KGHSH, CDR2 LQKENI. The length of the CDR3 is 14 residues. In DNA, the CDR3 is TGTGCCAGCTCACCTCGGGACTTTTACAATGAGCAGTTCTTC. Translation: CASSPRDFYNEQFF.

The V gene is TRBV10-2, the J gene TRBJ2-3, with TRBD2 matching 12 bases. Germline trimming cut 6 bases from V and 4 bases from J; bases unmatched to any gene: 8. Per germline, CDR1 WSHSY and CDR2 SAAADI. This CDR3 is built from 16 residues. CDR3 sequence: CASRENLAGGADTQYF. For the CDR3, the DNA is TGCGCCAGCAGGGAGAATCTAGCGGGAGGGGCAGATACGCAGTATTTT.

This clone has just a few counts. V and J are TRBV5-4 and TRBJ1-2; 8 nucleotides align to TRBD1. Trimming at V came to 3 bases and at J to 8 bases, leaving 9 bases not matched to a gene. This CDR3 has 14 residues. Germline V gives CDR1 SGHNT, CDR2 YYREEE (reference sequence). The CDR3 loop is CASSYDRGLDGYTF. DNA for the CDR3: TGTGCCAGCAGCTACGACAGGGGCCTCGACGGCTACACCTTC.

This clone was picked up one time. The chain uses TRBV6-5 and TRBJ2-2; 8 bases map to TRBD2. The germline V gene encodes CDR1 MNHEY and CDR2 SVGAGI. The CDR3 runs to 16 residues. V shed 4 bases and J 3 bases; nucleotides not matched to a gene: 7. CDR3 region: CASSLAGNGDTGELFF. The DNA for the CDR3 is TGTGCCAGCAGTTTAGCGGGGAATGGGGACACCGGGGAGCTGTTTTTT.

A few counts support this clone. This rearrangement joins TRBV19 to TRBJ1-2, with 9 bases that match TRBD1. Germline CDR1 and CDR2: LNHDA and SQIVND (reference sequence). The ends lost 5 bases at V and 5 bases at J; junction bases unmatched: 12. The CDR3 totals 16 residues. CDR3 nucleotide sequence: TGTGCCAGTAGTGTTACGTCGGGACAGGGAGGGTATGGCTACACCTTC. It codes for CASSVTSGQGGYGYTF.

The chain carries TRBV3-1 (or the pseudogene TRBV3-2) and TRBJ2-1, with TRBD1 matching 9 bases. This CDR3 is 17 amino acids long. The germline V gene encodes CDR1 LGHDT and CDR2 YNNKEL (reference sequence). Unmatched junction bases numbered 10, after V lost 0 bases and J lost 7 bases. The CDR3 sequence: CASSQDTGGVISNEQFF. The CDR3 nucleotides read TGTGCCAGCAGCCAAGATACAGGGGGCGTTATTAGTAATGAGCAGTTCTTC.

The chain has TRBV9 and TRBJ2-7; a possible D gene is TRBD1 (7 bases). The V gene's germline CDR1 is SGDLS and CDR2 YYNGEE. This CDR3 has 16 amino acids. Trimming took 0 bases from V and 0 from J, leaving 13 bases between them. The CDR3 region is CASSVAGGGYSYEQYF. The CDR3 DNA follows: TGTGCCAGCAGCGTAGCAGGGGGAGGTTACTCCTACGAGCAGTACTTC.

The CDR3 DNA sequence: TGCGCCAGCAGTGAGCTAGGGACAGGGAGGGGCTCCTACGAGCAGTACTTC. Translation: CASSELGTGRGSYEQYF. The rearrangement links TRBV10-2 to TRBJ2-7; 9 bases line up with TRBD1. In germline, CDR1 is WSHSY, CDR2 SAAADI. CDR3 length equals 17 residues. V shed 2 bases, J shed 0 bases, and the junction held 8 bases outside the gene matches.

The V and J genes are TRBV5-5 and TRBJ2-1, with 8 positions matching TRBD2. Germline assignment: CDR1 SGHKS and CDR2 YYEKEE (reference sequence). The CDR3 totals 15 residues. J was trimmed by 5 bases and V by 1 base; bases with no gene match: 5. The CDR3 nucleotides read TGTGCCAGCAGCTTGATCGGGGGGGCAAACAATGAGCAGTTCTTC. Translating gives CASSLIGGANNEQFF.

CDR3 in DNA: TGTGCCAGTAGTATTAACAGGGGCAACTATGGCTACACCTTC. The encoded protein is CASSINRGNYGYTF. The rearrangement uses TRBV19 and TRBJ1-2, with 7 nucleotides matching TRBD1. The CDR3 is 14 residues long. J lost 2 bases, V lost 3 bases, and 3 bases had no gene match. CDR1 is LNHDA, CDR2 SQIVND, per germline (reference sequence). The variable domain in full, completed from reference TRBV19 and TRBJ1-2, reads DGGITQSPKYLFRKEGQNVTLSCEQNLNHDAMYWYRQDPGQGLRLIYYSQIVNDFQKGDIAEGYSVSREKKESFPLTVTSAQKNPTAFYLCASSINRGNYGYTFGSGTRLTVV.

V and J are TRBV24-1 and TRBJ2-3; 13 bases fit TRBD2. The CDR3 spans 17 residues. Germline loops: CDR1 KGHDR, CDR2 SFDVKD. V was pared by 7 bases and J by 5 bases, with 11 bases of the junction left unmatched. CDR3 region: CATSRGTSGNLGDTQYF. In DNA, the CDR3 is TGTGCCACCAGCCGGGGGACTAGCGGGAATCTCGGAGATACGCAGTATTTT.

V is TRBV5-1 and J is TRBJ2-1; the D gene is possibly TRBD2 (6 bases). Germline CDR1 reads SGHRS; CDR2 reads YFSETQ. V was shortened by 2 bases and J by 0 bases, with 12 bases between the two germline ends. CDR3 length: 16 residues. The CDR3 here is CASSLGGDSSYNEQFF. Written as DNA, the CDR3 is TGCGCCAGCAGCTTAGGTGGGGACTCCTCCTACAATGAGCAGTTCTTC. The whole variable domain, filled in from reference TRBV5-1 and TRBJ2-1, reads KAGVTQTPRYLIKTRGQQVTLSCSPISGHRSVSWYQQTPGQGLQFLFEYFSETQRNKGNFPGRFSGRQFSNSRSEMNVSTLELGDSALYLCASSLGGDSSYNEQFFGPGTRLTVL.

A word on this clone: One end of the junction varies from germline; a read error may be responsible. The chain is built from TRBV7-7 and TRBJ2-1; TRBD2 matches at 7 bases. There are 15 residues in the CDR3. Per germline, CDR1 SSHAT and CDR2 FNYEAQ (reference sequence). The CDR3 region is CASSPSGGSEGEQFF. CDR3 in DNA: TGTGCTAGCAGCCCGTCCGGCGGGAGTGAGGGGGAGCAGTTCTTC.

V usage is TRBV7-2 and J usage is TRBJ2-1, with D hard to call. This CDR3 has 13 amino acids. V lost 1 base, J lost 7 bases, and 8 bases lay in between. CDR1 SGHTA and CDR2 FQGNSA come from the germline V gene. The CDR3 here is CASSLVGGNEQFF. The CDR3 bases are TGTGCCAGCAGCTTAGTCGGCGGAAATGAGCAGTTCTTC. Together with reference TRBV7-2 and TRBJ2-1, the CDR3 gives the full variable domain: GAGVSQSPSNKVTEKGKDVELRCDPISGHTALYWYRQSLGQGLEFLIYFQGNSAPDKSGLPSDRFSAERTGGSVSTLTIQRTQQEDSAVYLCASSLVGGNEQFFGPGTRLTVL.

The chain employs TRBV11-2 and TRBJ2-7, with 11 bases lining up with TRBD1. Trimming at V came to 4 bases and at J to 3 bases, leaving 5 bases not matched to a gene. This CDR3 contains 15 residues. Looked up from germline, CDR1 is SGHAT and CDR2 is FQNNGV. The CDR3 reads CASSSGQGANYEQYF. The CDR3, as DNA: TGTGCCAGCAGCTCCGGACAGGGGGCGAACTACGAGCAGTACTTC.

V gene TRBV5-1 combines with J gene TRBJ1-6; D not certain. Per the germline V gene, CDR1 is SGHRS and CDR2 is YFSETQ. This CDR3 comprises 15 residues. V was shortened by 6 bases and J by 0 bases, with 10 bases between the two germline ends. The CDR3 region is CASTPRDSYNSPLHF. Written as DNA, the CDR3 is TGCGCCAGCACCCCGAGAGACTCCTATAATTCACCCCTCCACTTT.

V gene TRBV10-3 combines with J gene TRBJ1-2; D is possibly TRBD1 (5 bases). V was cut by 11 bases and J by 7 bases, with 14 bases left in between. The V gene's germline CDR1 is ENHRY and CDR2 SYGVKD. The CDR3 totals 11 residues. The CDR3 nucleotides are TGTGCCGTCGGGGGATCCGCTGGCTACACCTTC. Amino acid sequence: CAVGGSAGYTF.

This chain uses TRBV6-1 with TRBJ1-2; D remains ambiguous. Looked up from germline, CDR1 is MNHNS and CDR2 is SASEGT. The CDR3 covers 14 residues. Trimming took 3 bases from V and 7 from J, leaving 15 bases between them. The CDR3 DNA is TGTGCCAGCAGTGAGGGCCGGATGGTAGGTGGCTACACCTTC. Translation: CASSEGRMVGGYTF.

The CDR3 is CAWSVGGSTDTQYF. DNA of the CDR3: TGTGCCTGGAGTGTCGGGGGGAGCACAGATACGCAGTATTTT. The V call is TRBV30, the J call TRBJ2-3; 7 positions match TRBD2. The CDR3 consists of 14 residues. Germline trimming cut 0 bases from V and 0 bases from J; bases unmatched to any gene: 0. Germline CDR1 reads GTSNPN; CDR2 reads SVGIG (reference sequence).